Shown below are 23 T cell receptor beta chains from a single sample sequenced in a study of blood T cell repertoires in COVID-19. TCRdb's copy holds only in-frame clones and misses some; the assay was immunoSEQ multiplex PCR. The sample has under 200,000 clones, roughly 90% seen once. Sample: PBMCs or T cells enriched from blood (not recorded which). Receptors originate from a woman aged 18 to 35 who had recovered from COVID-19.

This clone has only one observation. The genes are TRBV6-5 and TRBJ1-2; no clear D. V gave up 5 bases and J gave up 3 bases, with 7 bases separating them. Per the germline V gene, CDR1 is MNHEY and CDR2 is SVGAGI. This CDR3 is built from 12 residues. The CDR3 protein is CASSRRYYGYTF. CDR3 in DNA: TGTGCCAGCAGTCGCAGATACTATGGCTACACCTTC.

The chain is built from TRBV5-1 and TRBJ1-2, with 8 nucleotides matching TRBD1. Germline CDR1 SGHRS, CDR2 YFSETQ. The V gene end was trimmed by 2 bases and the J gene end by 8 bases; junction bases not matched to a gene: 2. The CDR3 consists of 12 residues. CDR3 sequence (DNA): TGCGCCAGCAGCTTAGACAGGGGCGGCTACACCTTC. Amino acid sequence: CASSLDRGGYTF.

Written as DNA, the CDR3 is TGTGCCAGCAGTCTCCGCGGGGGGGCGAACACCGGGGAGCTGTTTTTT. This translates into CASSLRGGANTGELFF. This chain joins TRBV9 and TRBJ2-2; 9 bases match TRBD2. CDR1 SGDLS and CDR2 YYNGEE come from the germline V gene. The CDR3 runs to 16 residues. The V gene end was trimmed by 5 bases and the J gene end by 0 bases; junction bases not matched to a gene: 5.

V is TRBV2 and J is TRBJ2-3, with 10 positions matching TRBD1. Per germline, CDR1 SNHLY and CDR2 FYNNEI. CDR3 length equals 15 residues. The V gene end was trimmed by 5 bases and the J gene end by 5 bases; junction bases not matched to a gene: 7. CDR3 in DNA: TGTGCCAGCAGTCTAGGACAGGGGGGGCAAGATACGCAGTATTTT. Protein sequence: CASSLGQGGQDTQYF.

In this sample, this clone turned up a few times. The rearrangement links TRBV19 to TRBJ2-3; possibly TRBD2 for D (5 bases). Trimming left V 8 bases short and J 6 bases short, with 15 bases between. The germline CDR1 and CDR2 sequences are LNHDA and SQIVND (reference sequence). The CDR3 covers 13 residues. For the CDR3, the DNA is TGTGCCAGTTGCGCAGACCTAGCCGATACGCAGTATTTT. Its translation is CASCADLADTQYF.

J is TRBJ2-7 and V is TRBV5-6; a weak D match, TRBD1 (5 bases). Trimming shortened V by 1 base and J by 4 bases, and 18 bases separated the two germline ends. The CDR3 sequence is 16 residues long. In germline, CDR1 is SGHDT, CDR2 YYEEEE. DNA for the CDR3: TGTGCCAGCAGCTTGTTCGGTGAAGAAGCAGGGTACGAGCAGTACTTC. As protein: CASSLFGEEAGYEQYF.

This chain links TRBV10-2 with TRBJ1-5; 7 bases match TRBD1. This CDR3 spans 15 amino acids. Trimming cost V 6 bases and J 4 bases; bases outside gene matches: 9. Germline CDR1 WSHSY, CDR2 SAAADI. The CDR3, as DNA: TGCGCCAGCAGCTTTGGGACAGCCTCTAATCAGCCCCAGCATTTT. It specifies CASSFGTASNQPQHF.

The rearrangement uses TRBV7-9 and TRBJ1-4; D is possibly TRBD1 (5 bases). V was pared by 3 bases and J by 14 bases, with 25 bases between. The CDR3 covers 16 residues. The germline V gene encodes CDR1 SEHNR and CDR2 FQNEAQ (reference sequence). The CDR3 loop reads CASSFEWTIRGPGLFF. For the CDR3, the DNA is TGTGCCAGCAGCTTTGAGTGGACTATCCGGGGCCCGGGCCTGTTTTTT. The full variable domain, its missing parts supplied by reference TRBV7-9 and TRBJ1-4, is DTGVSQNPRHKITKRGQNVTFRCDPISEHNRLYWYRQTLGQGPEFLTYFQNEAQLEKSRLLSDRFSAERPKGSFSTLEIQRTEQGDSAMYLCASSFEWTIRGPGLFFGSGTQLSVL.

The chain employs TRBV7-9 and TRBJ2-7, with TRBD2 matching 10 bases. This CDR3 has 15 amino acids. V shed 3 bases, J shed 5 bases, and the junction held 7 bases outside the gene matches. Germline lookup yields CDR1 SEHNR and CDR2 FQNEAQ (reference sequence). As DNA, the CDR3 is TGTGCCAGCAGCTTGCTTAGCGGGGGGCGCGACGAGCAGTACTTC. Translation: CASSLLSGGRDEQYF.

The chain employs TRBV30 and TRBJ1-6; D may be TRBD1 (6 bases). Germline values: CDR1 GTSNPN, CDR2 SVGIG (reference sequence). The V gene lost 0 bases and the J gene lost 1 base, with 19 bases spanning the gap. The CDR3 is 19 residues long. The chain's CDR3 is CAWSVRWLGAPSYNSPLHF. The CDR3 DNA reads as TGTGCCTGGAGTGTAAGGTGGCTGGGGGCCCCATCCTATAATTCACCCCTCCACTTT.

The chain recombines TRBV30 with TRBJ2-5; weak D call: TRBD2 (7 bases). V was cut by 8 bases and J by 5 bases, with 24 bases left in between. The V gene's germline CDR1 is GTSNPN and CDR2 SVGIG (reference sequence). This CDR3 has 15 residues. The CDR3 DNA follows: TGTGCCGGAACAAACGGGACGGGGGGCTGGGAGACCCAGTACTTC. Translation gives CAGTNGTGGWETQYF.

The rearrangement links TRBV10-3 to TRBJ1-6, with TRBD1 identical over 7 bases. CDR1 and CDR2 from the germline V gene are ENHRY and SYGVKD. The CDR3 is made up of 14 amino acids. J was trimmed by 8 bases and V by 7 bases; bases with no gene match: 8. The CDR3: CAITEGARDSPLHF. The DNA of the CDR3 is TGTGCCATCACCGAGGGGGCGCGGGATTCACCCCTCCACTTT.

The J gene is TRBJ2-2, the V gene TRBV6-5, with D possibly matching TRBD2 (6 bases). The V gene's germline CDR1 is MNHEY and CDR2 SVGAGI. This CDR3 comprises 14 residues. The germline V and J ends were trimmed by 6 bases and 8 bases, with 16 bases remaining between them. The CDR3: CASSSGTLRGELFF. The CDR3 DNA sequence: TGTGCCAGCAGCTCCGGGACTTTGAGGGGGGAGCTGTTTTTT.

This chain connects TRBV21-1 to TRBJ2-2; the table's D call TRBD2 went unverified against the DNA. TRBV21-1 is deemed a pseudogene. The CDR3 spans 14 residues. Here the CDR3 reads CASPPRLNTGELFF. The CDR3 coding sequence is TGTGCCAGCCCCCCGAGACTTAACACCGGGGAGCTGTTTTTT.

V gene TRBV11-2 combines with J gene TRBJ1-1; 8 bases are a match to TRBD1. The CDR3 runs 17 residues. V lost 4 bases and J lost 0; bases outside the gene matches: 10. The germline V gene encodes CDR1 SGHAT and CDR2 FQNNGV. Written as DNA, the CDR3 is TGTGCCAGCAGCTACTACGGAACAGGGGGGATGAACACTGAAGCTTTCTTT. It is translated as CASSYYGTGGMNTEAFF.

The rearrangement links TRBV19 to TRBJ1-5, with 12 nucleotides matching TRBD1. The germline V gene has CDR1 LNHDA and CDR2 SQIVND (reference sequence). This CDR3 spans 19 amino acids. V shed 7 bases, J shed 2 bases, and the junction held 15 bases outside the gene matches. The CDR3 sequence is CASTGGDRGRGVGNQPQHF. CDR3 DNA: TGTGCCAGTACAGGTGGGGACAGGGGGCGCGGGGTTGGCAATCAGCCCCAGCATTTT.

The chain has TRBV5-1 and TRBJ1-1; TRBD1 might be the D (5 bases). Trimming stripped 2 bases from V and 7 bases from J, with 15 bases between. CDR1 and CDR2 (germline): SGHRS, YFSETQ. The CDR3 extends over 14 amino acids. CDR3 in amino acids: CASSFPGSGGEAFF. The CDR3, as DNA: TGCGCCAGCAGCTTTCCAGGGTCGGGGGGTGAAGCTTTCTTT.

CDR3 DNA sequence: TGTGCCAGCAGAAGAGAGGTTGGCTACACCTTC. Protein product: CASRREVGYTF. This chain uses TRBV28 with TRBJ1-2; D gene unclear. V lost 6 bases and J 7 bases, leaving 9 bases between the germline ends. CDR1 and CDR2 (germline): MDHEN, SYDVKM. The CDR3 loop spans 11 amino acids.

This rearrangement joins TRBV30 to TRBJ1-6; D might be TRBD1 (6 bases). Germline V gene lookup returns CDR1 GTSNPN and CDR2 SVGIG (reference sequence). V was clipped by 2 bases and J by 7 bases, with 9 bases between them. The length of the CDR3 is 13 residues. CDR3 sequence reads: CAWSRTANSPLHF. The CDR3 DNA reads as TGTGCCTGGAGTCGGACAGCCAATTCACCCCTCCACTTT.

J is TRBJ2-5 and V is TRBV24-1; the match to TRBD1 covers 7 bases. CDR1 is KGHDR and CDR2 is SFDVKD in the germline V gene. CDR3 length equals 17 residues. Trimming took 4 bases from V and 2 from J; bases not matched to a gene: 12. The CDR3 DNA reads as TGTGCCACCAGTGAACTTCGAACCGGGACAGAGCAAGAGACCCAGTACTTC. Translation: CATSELRTGTEQETQYF.

V gene TRBV27 combines with J gene TRBJ2-1, with D possibly matching TRBD1 (6 bases). The ends were cut back, 4 bases at V and 3 bases at J, with 13 bases in the middle. The germline V gene encodes CDR1 MNHEY and CDR2 SMNVEV (reference sequence). The CDR3 covers 15 residues. CDR3 amino acids: CASSSRTEIYNEQFF. The DNA of the CDR3 is TGTGCCAGCAGTTCTAGGACAGAAATCTACAATGAGCAGTTCTTC.

The chain recombines TRBV4-1 with TRBJ2-7; D gene ambiguous. Trimming shortened V by 0 bases and J by 2 bases, and 23 bases separated the two germline ends. Germline CDR1 and CDR2: MGHRA and YSYEKL. CDR3 size: 19 residues. The CDR3 sequence is CASSQEVGSRIKPPYEQYF. The CDR3 DNA follows: TGCGCCAGCAGCCAAGAGGTTGGATCCAGGATCAAACCTCCCTACGAGCAGTACTTC.

This clone was seen a handful of times. V is TRBV5-1 and J is TRBJ2-7; 9 bases are shared with TRBD1. Per germline, CDR1 SGHRS and CDR2 YFSETQ. This CDR3 has 16 amino acids. V shed 5 bases, J shed 4 bases, and the junction held 13 bases outside the gene matches. CDR3 residues: CASRRDIRQGDYEQYF. The CDR3 DNA is TGCGCCAGCAGGCGTGATATAAGACAGGGGGATTACGAGCAGTACTTC.